One and the same sample provided the 17 T cell receptor beta chains below, sequenced in a study of CD8 T cells in ankylosing spondylitis. TCRdb ran MiXCR on the 5' RACE reads and lists one entry per CDR3 protein. The sample consists of about 320,000 distinct CDR3 sequences, 11% of them appearing once. Sequencing input: blood, either unsorted or a sorted T cell fraction (not recorded which). Receptors originate from a female donor with ankylosing spondylitis or in good health (not recorded which).

This clonotype was recorded at least ten times. The genes are TRBV12-3 or TRBV12-4 and TRBJ2-5; 10 nucleotides agree with TRBD1. The CDR3 has 14 residues. V lost 6 bases, J lost 4 bases, and 5 bases stayed unmatched. The CDR3, as DNA: TGTGCCAGCAGCCGAAGGACAGGGGGAGAGACCCAGTACTTC. It codes for CASSRRTGGETQYF.

V gene TRBV27 combines with J gene TRBJ2-1, with D tentatively TRBD2 (7 bases). Trimming pared 8 bases from V and 3 bases from J, leaving 17 bases between. The CDR3 extends over 15 amino acids. Germline CDR1 reads MNHEY; CDR2 reads SMNVEV (reference sequence). The chain's CDR3 is CASERGGVGYNEQFF. The CDR3 DNA follows: TGTGCCAGCGAGAGGGGGGGGGTTGGCTACAATGAGCAGTTCTTC.

This clonotype was detected many times. This rearrangement joins TRBV24-1 to TRBJ1-2, with TRBD1 matching over 10 bases. CDR3 length: 13 amino acids. The V segment lost 3 bases and the J segment 10 bases; nucleotides outside the gene matches: 4. From germline, CDR1 is KGHDR and CDR2 SFDVKD. This chain's CDR3 is CATSDPDRGDYTF. The CDR3 DNA sequence: TGTGCCACCAGTGATCCGGACAGGGGGGACTACACCTTC.

This clonotype was seen a handful of times. J is TRBJ2-1 and V is TRBV5-1; 11 bases match TRBD2. The germline V gene encodes CDR1 SGHRS and CDR2 YFSETQ. The CDR3 has 15 amino acids. The ends lost 0 bases at V and 6 bases at J; junction bases unmatched: 2. CDR3 protein: CASSLGSGGANEQFF. CDR3 bases: TGCGCCAGCAGCTTGGGTAGCGGGGGGGCCAATGAGCAGTTCTTC.

This clonotype was seen repeatedly, ten times or more. This chain joins TRBV5-1 and TRBJ1-4; 9 bases are a match to TRBD1. Trimming at V came to 4 bases and at J to 3 bases, leaving 7 bases not matched to a gene. Germline V CDR1 and CDR2: SGHRS, YFSETQ. This CDR3 has 16 amino acids. CDR3 sequence (DNA): TGCGCCAGCAGCGACAGGGGGGAAAGGGCTAATGAAAAACTGTTTTTT. Translation gives CASSDRGERANEKLFF.

This clonotype was detected ten times or more. This chain uses TRBV10-3 with TRBJ1-5, with TRBD1 matching over 7 bases. Germline V gene sequence: CDR1 ENHRY, CDR2 SYGVKD. This CDR3 has 15 amino acids. Losses at the gene ends were 2 bases for V and 3 bases for J; bases not matched to a gene: 4. CDR3 DNA: TGTGCCATCAGTGAGACGACAGGGATCAATCAGCCCCAGCATTTT. It encodes CAISETTGINQPQHF.

This clonotype was seen many times. This chain connects TRBV7-8 to TRBJ2-3; D not certain. V shed 3 bases and J shed 5 bases, with 15 bases lying between them. There are 15 residues in the CDR3. CDR1 is SGHVS and CDR2 is FQNEAQ in the germline V gene. The CDR3 is CASSFPPAVVDTQYF. In DNA, the CDR3 is TGTGCCAGCAGCTTCCCGCCCGCGGTGGTAGATACGCAGTATTTT.

The rearrangement uses TRBV20-1 and TRBJ2-7; 8 nucleotides line up with TRBD2. The CDR3 is 15 residues long. Trimming cost V 0 bases and J 7 bases; bases outside gene matches: 11. The germline CDR1 and CDR2 sequences are DFQATT and SNEGSKA (reference sequence). The CDR3 loop reads CSAREPGGPLEEQYF. The CDR3 DNA is TGCAGTGCTAGAGAGCCGGGAGGGCCTTTGGAAGAGCAGTACTTC.

This clonotype was recorded many times. The genes are TRBV5-1 and TRBJ2-1; 9 bases align to TRBD2. The CDR3 length is 15 residues. In germline, CDR1 is SGHRS, CDR2 YFSETQ. The ends lost 1 base at V and 7 bases at J; junction bases unmatched: 6. The CDR3 DNA sequence: TGCGCCAGCAGCTTGCAGGCTAGCGGGATGAATGAGCAGTTCTTC. This gives the protein CASSLQASGMNEQFF.

The V call is TRBV12-3 or TRBV12-4, the J call TRBJ1-1; weak D call: TRBD1 (6 bases). V lost 7 bases and J lost 1, with 22 bases in between. This CDR3 contains 17 residues. The CDR3 reads CASTDSGTLWANTEAFF. As DNA, the CDR3 is TGTGCCAGCACGGACTCAGGGACACTCTGGGCGAACACTGAAGCTTTCTTT.

There are a few counts of this clonotype. The V gene is TRBV5-6, the J gene TRBJ2-5; 8 bases match TRBD2. The V gene's germline CDR1 is SGHDT and CDR2 YYEEEE. The CDR3 is 17 amino acids. Trimming at V came to 1 base and at J to 7 bases, leaving 15 bases not matched to a gene. The CDR3 loop reads CASSLPGSGAGTGTQYF. CDR3 bases: TGTGCCAGCAGCTTGCCCGGTAGCGGGGCAGGTACGGGGACCCAGTACTTC.

This chain joins TRBV20-1 and TRBJ2-2, with D possibly TRBD1 on 6 matching bases. This CDR3 is 16 amino acids long. Germline lookup yields CDR1 DFQATT and CDR2 SNEGSKA (reference sequence). The ends were cut back, 2 bases at V and 4 bases at J, with 17 bases in the middle. CDR3 loop: CSARPFRGTGTGELFF. CDR3 nucleotides: TGCAGTGCTAGACCGTTCAGGGGAACCGGCACCGGGGAGCTGTTTTTT.

The chain links TRBV2 to TRBJ2-3; 13 bases line up with TRBD2. Germline trimming cut 7 bases from V and 5 bases from J; bases unmatched to any gene: 3. The CDR3 is made up of 14 amino acids. Germline lookup yields CDR1 SNHLY and CDR2 FYNNEI. The CDR3 reads CASMGLAGRDTQYF. The CDR3 nucleotides read TGTGCCAGCATGGGACTAGCGGGGAGAGATACGCAGTATTTT.

Concerning this clonotype itself: One end of the junction varies from germline; a read error may be responsible. The gene calls are TRBV3-1 and TRBJ2-3; 10 bases align to TRBD2. Germline assignment: CDR1 LGHDT and CDR2 YNNKEL (reference sequence). The CDR3 has 17 residues. The CDR3 is CACSQDRSGRRPDTQYF. CDR3 coding DNA: TGTGCCTGCAGCCAAGATCGTAGCGGGAGGCGCCCAGATACGCAGTATTTT.

This clonotype has just a few counts. The chain is built from TRBV7-2 and TRBJ2-3, with a possible D match to TRBD2 (6 bases). Germline lookup yields CDR1 SGHTA and CDR2 FQGNSA. This CDR3 has 15 residues. Trimming took off 8 bases at V and 3 bases at J, with 18 bases between the two ends. The CDR3 loop reads CASVPWLRETDTQYF. Here the CDR3 DNA reads TGTGCCAGCGTCCCCTGGCTCCGGGAGACAGATACGCAGTATTTT.

The chain combines TRBV18 with TRBJ2-1; 9 nucleotides match TRBD1. V shed 5 bases, J shed 7 bases, and the junction held 9 bases outside the gene matches. Germline-derived CDR1 and CDR2 are KGHSH and LQKENI. The CDR3 spans 15 residues. The DNA for the CDR3 is TGTGCCAGCTCATTCCGGGACAGGGAATTGAATGAGCAGTTCTTC. Translation gives CASSFRDRELNEQFF.

The chain links TRBV27 to TRBJ2-2, with a tentative D call TRBD2 (5 bases). This CDR3 spans 18 amino acids. Trimming shortened V by 2 bases and J by 6 bases, and 22 bases separated the two germline ends. Germline CDR1 reads MNHEY; CDR2 reads SMNVEV (reference sequence). The CDR3 sequence is CASSLKFLGRGAAGELFF. Written as DNA, the CDR3 is TGTGCCAGCAGTTTAAAGTTTTTGGGCCGGGGAGCTGCCGGGGAGCTGTTTTTT.